This T cell receptor beta chain derives from a study of T cells after yellow fever vaccination. Study-level results: In post-booster samples, most primary-vaccination clones reappeared (roughly 96% CD4, approximately 91% CD8). There was a possibility that FACS-sorted repertoires contained abundant clonotypes contaminating from the bulk population. A weaker but faster secondary response was observed, peaking on day 5 versus 15.

V lost 5 bases, J lost 6 bases, and 9 bases stayed unmatched. The germline V gene has CDR1 SGHVS and CDR2 FQNEAQ. CDR3 length: 15 residues. TCR cDNA was made by 5'RACE template switching, adding a universal primer site and UMIs. TCRdb recomputed calls from the 5' RACE reads with MiXCR, one row per CDR3 protein. The profile shows some 300,000 distinct CDR3 sequences, around a tenth of them singletons. This clonotype was recorded many times. Its specificity is not known. This chain uses TRBV7-8 with TRBJ2-3; 9 nucleotides match TRBD1. This receptor was obtained from a man between 18 and 29 years old who received the YFV17D yellow fever vaccine. This material consisted of CD4+ T cells sorted from PBMCs, taken 45 days after the yellow fever booster vaccination. DNA of the CDR3: TGTGCCAGCAGCCGGTCGGACAGGGGATTTGATACGCAGTATTTT. This sequence encodes CASSRSDRGFDTQYF. Supplemented by reference TRBV7-8 and TRBJ2-3, the full variable domain reads GAGVSQSPRYKVAKRGQDVALRCDPISGHVSLFWYQQALGQGPEFLTYFQNEAQLDKSGLPSDRFFAERPEGSVSTLKIQRTQQEDSAVYLCASSRSDRGFDTQYFGPGTRLTVL.